This T cell receptor (beta chain) was recovered during a study of cytomegalovirus exposure and HLA in healthy donors. This CDR3 spans 16 amino acids. V was pared by 5 bases and J by 0 bases, with 7 bases of the junction left unmatched. CDR1 and CDR2 from the germline V gene are LNHDA and SQIVND (reference sequence). TCRdb keeps only in-frame clones here, not all; method: immunoSEQ multiplex PCR. The sample records 150,000 to 200,000 clones, roughly 88% being singletons. This chain joins TRBV19 and TRBJ1-3; 7 bases align to TRBD1. The clonotype comes from a young woman in good health and CMV-seronegative. The sequencing input was PBMCs. Here the CDR3 DNA reads TGTGCCAGTAGTCGAAGAGGGGGCAGCTCTGGAAACACCATATATTTT. Residues: CASSRRGGSSGNTIYF.